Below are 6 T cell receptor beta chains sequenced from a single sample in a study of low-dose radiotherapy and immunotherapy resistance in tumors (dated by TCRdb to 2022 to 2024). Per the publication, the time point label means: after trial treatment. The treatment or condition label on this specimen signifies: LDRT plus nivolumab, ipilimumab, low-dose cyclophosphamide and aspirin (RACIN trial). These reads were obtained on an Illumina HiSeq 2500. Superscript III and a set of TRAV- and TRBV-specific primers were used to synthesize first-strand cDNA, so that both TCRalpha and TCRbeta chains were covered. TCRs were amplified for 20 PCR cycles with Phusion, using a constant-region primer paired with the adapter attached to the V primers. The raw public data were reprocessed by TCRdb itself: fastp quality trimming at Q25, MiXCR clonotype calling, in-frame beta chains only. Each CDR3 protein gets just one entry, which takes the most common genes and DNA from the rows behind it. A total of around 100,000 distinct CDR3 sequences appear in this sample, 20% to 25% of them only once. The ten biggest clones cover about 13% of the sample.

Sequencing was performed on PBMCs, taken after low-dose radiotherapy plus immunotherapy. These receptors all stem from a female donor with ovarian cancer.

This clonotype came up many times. CDR3 protein: CASSPSLRLAAYYEQYF. CDR3 bases: TGTGCCAGCAGCCCCAGTCTGAGACTAGCGGCTTACTACGAGCAGTACTTC. The chain couples TRBV11-2 to TRBJ2-7; 9 nucleotides line up with TRBD2. After removal of 5 bases from V and 3 bases from J, the junction contained 14 bases not matched to a gene. There are 17 residues in the CDR3. CDR1 SGHAT and CDR2 FQNNGV come from the germline V gene.

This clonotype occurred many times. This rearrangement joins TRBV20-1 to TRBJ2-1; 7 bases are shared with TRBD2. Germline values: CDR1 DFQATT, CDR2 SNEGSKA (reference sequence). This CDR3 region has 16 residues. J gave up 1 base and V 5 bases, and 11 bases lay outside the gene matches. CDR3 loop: CSALDTSGASYNEQFF. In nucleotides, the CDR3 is TGCAGTGCTTTAGATACCAGCGGGGCTTCCTACAATGAGCAGTTCTTC.

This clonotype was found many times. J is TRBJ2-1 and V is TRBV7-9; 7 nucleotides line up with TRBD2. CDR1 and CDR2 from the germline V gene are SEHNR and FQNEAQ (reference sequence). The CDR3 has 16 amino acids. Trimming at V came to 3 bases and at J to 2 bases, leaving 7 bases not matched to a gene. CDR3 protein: CASSLSSGGAYNEQFF. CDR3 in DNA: TGTGCCAGCAGCTTGTCTAGCGGAGGGGCCTACAATGAGCAGTTCTTC.

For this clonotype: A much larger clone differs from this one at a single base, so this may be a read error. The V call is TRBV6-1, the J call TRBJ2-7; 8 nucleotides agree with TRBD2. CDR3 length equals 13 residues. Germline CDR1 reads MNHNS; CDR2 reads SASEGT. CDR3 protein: CARSVTSAYEQYF. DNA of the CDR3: TGTGCCAGAAGTGTGACTAGCGCATACGAGCAGTACTTC.

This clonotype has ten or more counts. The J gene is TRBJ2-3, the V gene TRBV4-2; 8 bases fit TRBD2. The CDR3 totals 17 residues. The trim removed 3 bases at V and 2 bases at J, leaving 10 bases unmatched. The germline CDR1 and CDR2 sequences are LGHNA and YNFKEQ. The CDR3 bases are TGTGCCAGCAGCCAGAGCGGGAGCCCCTACATCACAGATACGCAGTATTTT. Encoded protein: CASSQSGSPYITDTQYF.

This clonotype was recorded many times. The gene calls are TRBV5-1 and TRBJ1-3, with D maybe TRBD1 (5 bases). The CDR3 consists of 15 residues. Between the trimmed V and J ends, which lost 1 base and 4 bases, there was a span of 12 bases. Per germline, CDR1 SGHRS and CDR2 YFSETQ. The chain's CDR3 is CASSLQGPSGNTIYF. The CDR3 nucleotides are TGCGCCAGCAGCTTGCAGGGCCCTTCAGGAAACACCATATATTTT.